This TCR beta chain was profiled in a study of blood T cell repertoires in COVID-19. Clones were sequenced by immunoSEQ multiplex PCR, and TCRdb holds only the in-frame ones, with some missing. This sample has about 260,000 clones, with around nine tenths found just once. Trimming took off 6 bases at V and 4 bases at J, with 15 bases between the two ends. Looked up from germline, CDR1 is SNHLY and CDR2 is FYNNEI. The CDR3 has 14 residues. The rearrangement joins TRBV2 to TRBJ1-1, with D perhaps TRBD1 (5 bases). This sequence was found in a man aged 35 to 55 with active or convalescent COVID-19. Specimen: peripheral blood. CDR3 nucleotides: TGTGCCAGCAGGGGGCAGAACGAGGCCACTGAAGCTTTCTTT. As protein: CASRGQNEATEAFF. Looking up the rest from reference TRBV2 and TRBJ1-1 gives the full variable domain: EPEVTQTPSHQVTQMGQEVILRCVPISNHLYFYWYRQILGQKVEFLVSFYNNEISEKSEIFDDQFSVERPDGSNFTLKIRSTKLEDSAMYFCASRGQNEATEAFFGQGTRLTVV.